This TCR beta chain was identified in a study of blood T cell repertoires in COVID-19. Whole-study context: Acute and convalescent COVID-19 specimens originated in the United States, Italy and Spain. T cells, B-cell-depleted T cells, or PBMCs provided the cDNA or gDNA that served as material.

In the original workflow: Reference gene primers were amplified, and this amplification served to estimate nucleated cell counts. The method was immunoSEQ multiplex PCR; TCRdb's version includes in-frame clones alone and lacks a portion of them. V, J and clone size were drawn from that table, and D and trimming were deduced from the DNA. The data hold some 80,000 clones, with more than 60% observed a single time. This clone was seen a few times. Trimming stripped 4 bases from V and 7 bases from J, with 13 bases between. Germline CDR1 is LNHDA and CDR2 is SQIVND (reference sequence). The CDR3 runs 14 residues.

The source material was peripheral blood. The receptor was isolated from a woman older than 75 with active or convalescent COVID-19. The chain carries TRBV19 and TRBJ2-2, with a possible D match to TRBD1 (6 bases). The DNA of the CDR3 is TGTGCCAGTAGTAAACAGGGCCTGGACGGGGAGCTGTTTTTT. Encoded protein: CASSKQGLDGELFF.